The clone carrying this TCR beta chain was seen a few times. Its specificity is unknown. The sample comes from a study of cytomegalovirus exposure and HLA in healthy donors. The study's findings and limits: Later work found most CMV-associated TCR beta chains apparently HLA-restricted. Researchers reported in a later analysis that a missense DCLRE1C variant was tied to TCR beta V- and J-gene trimming. Association of fewer than 20,000 TCR beta sequences with HLA alleles was found at 0.05 false discovery rate in a later analysis. When the data were analyzed later, several of the most significant clusters appeared to be linked to common viral pathogens.

Primers: 60 Vbeta forward and 13 Jbeta reverse. Some clones are missing from TCRdb's copy, which holds only in-frame ones; the method was immunoSEQ multiplex PCR. The sample has roughly 30,000 clones, about 86% seen once. Sequences were obtained from PBMCs. The TCR originated in a boy younger than 18 in good health and CMV-seronegative.

This CDR3 is CASSEAETSITDTQYF. The CDR3 nucleotides read TGTGCCAGCAGTGAAGCCGAGACTAGCATAACAGATACGCAGTATTTT. The chain is built from TRBV2 and TRBJ2-3; 7 nucleotides line up with TRBD2. The trim removed 0 bases at V and 3 bases at J, leaving 6 bases unmatched. Germline lookup yields CDR1 SNHLY and CDR2 FYNNEI. This CDR3 comprises 16 residues.